This T cell receptor beta chain came from a study of glioma-infiltrating T cells after dendritic cell vaccination. Germline CDR1 and CDR2: SGHDN and FVKESK. This CDR3 spans 17 amino acids. V shed 5 bases, J shed 9 bases, and the junction held 15 bases outside the gene matches. Clones were read by immunoSEQ multiplex PCR, and TCRdb kept only the in-frame ones, dropping some. This sample yields fewer than 25,000 clones, of which 79% are seen a single time; approximately 35% belongs to the top ten. The material sequenced was blood, taken before dendritic cell vaccination. The sequence came from a human donor with glioblastoma. This chain uses TRBV14 with TRBJ2-1; 11 bases fit TRBD2. CDR3 nucleotides: TGTGCCAGCAGCTTCAGGCAGGTGACTAGCGGGATTGGTGAGCAGTTCTTC. Translated: CASSFRQVTSGIGEQFF.